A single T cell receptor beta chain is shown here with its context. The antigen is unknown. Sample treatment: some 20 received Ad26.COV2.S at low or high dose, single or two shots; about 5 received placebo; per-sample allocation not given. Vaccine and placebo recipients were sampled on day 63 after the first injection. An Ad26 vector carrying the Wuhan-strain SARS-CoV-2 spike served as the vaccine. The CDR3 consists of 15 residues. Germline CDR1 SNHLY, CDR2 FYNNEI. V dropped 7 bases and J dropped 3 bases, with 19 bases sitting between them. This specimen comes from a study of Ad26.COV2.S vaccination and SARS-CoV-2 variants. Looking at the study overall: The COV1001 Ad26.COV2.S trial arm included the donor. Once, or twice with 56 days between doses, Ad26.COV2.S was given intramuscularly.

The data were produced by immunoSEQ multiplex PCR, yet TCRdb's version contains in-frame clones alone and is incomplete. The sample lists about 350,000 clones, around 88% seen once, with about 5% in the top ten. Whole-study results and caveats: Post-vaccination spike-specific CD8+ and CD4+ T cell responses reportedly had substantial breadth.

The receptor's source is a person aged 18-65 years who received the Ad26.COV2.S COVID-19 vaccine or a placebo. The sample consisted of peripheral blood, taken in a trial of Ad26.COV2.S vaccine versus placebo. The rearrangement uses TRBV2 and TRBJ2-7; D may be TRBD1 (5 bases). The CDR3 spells CASKKGQGRLYEQYF. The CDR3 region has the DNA TGTGCCAGCAAAAAGGGCCAGGGCCGCCTCTACGAGCAGTACTTC.